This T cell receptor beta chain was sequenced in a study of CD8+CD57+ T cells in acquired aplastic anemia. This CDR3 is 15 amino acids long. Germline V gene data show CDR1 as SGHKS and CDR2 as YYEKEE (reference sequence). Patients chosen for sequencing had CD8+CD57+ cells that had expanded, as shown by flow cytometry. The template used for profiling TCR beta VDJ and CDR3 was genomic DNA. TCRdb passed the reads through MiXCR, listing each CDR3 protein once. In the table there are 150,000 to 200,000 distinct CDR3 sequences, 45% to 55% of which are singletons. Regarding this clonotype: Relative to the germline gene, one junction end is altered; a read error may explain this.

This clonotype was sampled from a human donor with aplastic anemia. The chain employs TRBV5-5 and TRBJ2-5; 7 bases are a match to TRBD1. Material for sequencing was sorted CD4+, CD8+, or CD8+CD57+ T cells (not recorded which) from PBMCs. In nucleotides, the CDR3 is TGTGCCAGCCTAAGACAGGGTGGCCCACAAGGGACCCAGTACTTC. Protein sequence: CASLRQGGPQGTQYF.